The 18 T cell receptor beta chains below come from one sample, sequenced in a study of cytomegalovirus exposure and HLA in healthy donors. The PCR made use of 60 Vbeta and 13 Jbeta primers. Clones were read by immunoSEQ multiplex PCR, and TCRdb kept only the in-frame ones, dropping some. The sample records 110,000 to 150,000 clones, about 82% being singletons. Sequenced input: PBMCs. The receptors stem from a male donor in good health and CMV-seronegative.

This clone was detected once. This sample includes further DNA sequences coding for the same CDR3. The chain has TRBV9 and TRBJ2-1; 9 bases are a match to TRBD2. CDR3 length equals 15 residues. The germline V gene has CDR1 SGDLS and CDR2 YYNGEE. V shed 0 bases, J shed 4 bases, and the junction held 2 bases outside the gene matches. CDR3 protein: CASSVEAGGYNEQFF. The CDR3 region has the DNA TGTGCCAGCAGCGTAGAAGCGGGGGGTTACAATGAGCAGTTCTTC.

Details on this clone: The junction differs from germline at one of its ends, possibly a read error. The chain combines TRBV7-9 with TRBJ1-2; tentatively, D is TRBD1 (5 bases). The germline CDR1 and CDR2 sequences are SEHNR and FQNEAQ (reference sequence). The length of the CDR3 is 12 residues. The CDR3 protein is CSSSYDSYGYTF. Here the CDR3 DNA reads TGTTCCAGCAGCTACGACAGCTATGGCTACACCTTC.

The chain recombines TRBV2 with TRBJ2-7; a weak D match, TRBD2 (6 bases). Between the trimmed V and J ends, which lost 7 bases and 0 bases, there was a span of 16 bases. The CDR3 covers 15 residues. Germline V CDR1 and CDR2: SNHLY, FYNNEI. CDR3 residues: CASIGGAGASYEQYF. CDR3 DNA: TGTGCCAGCATAGGAGGGGCAGGAGCCTCCTACGAGCAGTACTTC.

This chain connects TRBV27 to TRBJ2-3; 9 bases line up with TRBD2. This CDR3 region has 16 residues. The germline CDR1 and CDR2 sequences are MNHEY and SMNVEV (reference sequence). Trimming took 4 bases from V and 9 from J; bases not matched to a gene: 14. The CDR3, as DNA: TGTGCCAGCAGTTCGGAGACTAGCGGCTTCTTAGACACGCAGTATTTT. Encoded protein: CASSSETSGFLDTQYF.

This chain connects TRBV10-3 to TRBJ1-1; D is perhaps TRBD1 (6 bases). The CDR3 runs 14 residues. CDR1 is ENHRY and CDR2 is SYGVKD in the germline V gene. V lost 8 bases to trimming and J lost 3 bases, with 16 bases between them. CDR3 in DNA: TGTGCCATCCAGGGGAGAGATTTGGACACTGAAGCTTTCTTT. This translates into CAIQGRDLDTEAFF.

V is TRBV7-2 and J is TRBJ2-7, with D perhaps TRBD2 (7 bases). Germline values: CDR1 SGHTA, CDR2 FQGNSA. Trimming took 5 bases from V and 3 from J, leaving 17 bases between them. The CDR3 spans 15 residues. CDR3 sequence: CASSIFGGPDYEQYF. The CDR3, as DNA: TGTGCCAGCAGCATTTTCGGGGGGCCGGACTACGAGCAGTACTTC.

The chain links TRBV2 to TRBJ2-2; TRBD1 matches at 7 bases. V shed 6 bases, J shed 4 bases, and the junction held 8 bases outside the gene matches. This CDR3 spans 15 amino acids. Germline CDR1 SNHLY, CDR2 FYNNEI. In DNA form, the CDR3 reads TGTGCCAGCAGGGGAAACAGGGGTGCCACCGGGGAGCTGTTTTTT. It yields the protein CASRGNRGATGELFF. The entire variable domain, with the rest obtained from reference TRBV2 and TRBJ2-2, is as follows: EPEVTQTPSHQVTQMGQEVILRCVPISNHLYFYWYRQILGQKVEFLVSFYNNEISEKSEIFDDQFSVERPDGSNFTLKIRSTKLEDSAMYFCASRGNRGATGELFFGEGSRLTVL.

This clone appeared a single time. Written as DNA, the CDR3 is TGCGCCAGCAGGGGGGGGAACACTGAAGCTTTCTTT. Protein product: CASRGGNTEAFF. The rearrangement uses TRBV5-1 and TRBJ1-1, with D possibly being TRBD1 (5 bases). Trimming stripped 5 bases from V and 1 base from J, with 6 bases between. This CDR3 is built from 12 residues. Per the germline V gene, CDR1 is SGHRS and CDR2 is YFSETQ.

The gene calls are TRBV5-4 and TRBJ1-2; no clear D gene. CDR1 and CDR2 (germline): SGHNT, YYREEE (reference sequence). V lost 0 bases, J lost 3 bases, and 12 bases lay in between. This CDR3 has 15 amino acids. The CDR3 here is CASSLAWALDYGYTF. The CDR3 nucleotides are TGTGCCAGCAGCTTGGCTTGGGCATTAGACTATGGCTACACCTTC.

This chain links TRBV6-1 with TRBJ2-7; 10 nucleotides agree with TRBD1. Per the germline V gene, CDR1 is MNHNS and CDR2 is SASEGT. V shed 6 bases, J shed 3 bases, and the junction held 5 bases outside the gene matches. The CDR3 covers 14 residues. The CDR3 here is CASSQDRGLYEQYF. The CDR3 DNA sequence: TGTGCCAGCAGCCAAGACAGGGGGCTCTACGAGCAGTACTTC.

This clone was seen a few times. The rearrangement uses TRBV4-2 and TRBJ1-4, with 9 bases identical to TRBD1. V dropped 1 base and J dropped 5; count of bases not matched to a gene: 5. CDR3 length: 16 amino acids. CDR1 and CDR2 (germline): LGHNA, YNFKEQ. CDR3 in amino acids: CASSQARGTGNEKLFF. CDR3 nucleotides: TGTGCCAGCAGCCAAGCGAGGGGGACAGGGAATGAAAAACTGTTTTTT.

The gene calls are TRBV5-4 and TRBJ2-3; 8 nucleotides match TRBD2. CDR3 length: 14 residues. V was pared by 4 bases and J by 4 bases, with 5 bases of the junction left unmatched. The germline V gene encodes CDR1 SGHNT and CDR2 YYREEE (reference sequence). This CDR3 is CASSAGLGADTQYF. CDR3 nucleotide sequence: TGTGCCAGCAGCGCGGGACTAGGGGCAGATACGCAGTATTTT.

The chain couples TRBV7-9 to TRBJ2-1; 7 bases match TRBD2. This CDR3 has 12 residues. Germline V lookup: CDR1 SEHNR, CDR2 FQNEAQ (reference sequence). V shed 3 bases and J 12 bases; nucleotides not matched to a gene: 5. The CDR3 sequence is CASSFGLDGQFF. The CDR3 nucleotides read TGTGCCAGCAGCTTCGGACTAGATGGGCAGTTCTTC.

The chain links TRBV5-5 to TRBJ2-7; a weak D match, TRBD1 (5 bases). The CDR3 loop spans 14 amino acids. Per the germline V gene, CDR1 is SGHKS and CDR2 is YYEKEE (reference sequence). V was cut by 0 bases and J by 1 base, with 8 bases left in between. The CDR3 loop reads CASSLADSSYEQYF. The CDR3 nucleotides are TGTGCCAGCAGCTTGGCCGACAGTTCCTACGAGCAGTACTTC.

This chain links TRBV2 with TRBJ2-1, with a weak D call TRBD2 (6 bases). The CDR3 length is 12 residues. V was shortened by 7 bases and J by 4 bases, with 8 bases between the two germline ends. Germline CDR1 reads SNHLY; CDR2 reads FYNNEI. CDR3 sequence reads: CASKTRYNEQFF. As DNA, the CDR3 is TGTGCCAGCAAGACTAGATACAATGAGCAGTTCTTC.

There are a few counts of this clone. This rearrangement joins TRBV12-5 to TRBJ2-3; 9 bases line up with TRBD2. Germline CDR1 reads LGHNT; CDR2 reads FRNRAP. The CDR3 is 17 amino acids. V shed 0 bases, J shed 3 bases, and the junction held 7 bases outside the gene matches. CDR3 region: CASGLVLGLAGTDTQYF. The DNA for the CDR3 is TGTGCTAGTGGTTTGGTACTGGGTCTAGCGGGGACAGATACGCAGTATTTT.

V gene TRBV7-8 combines with J gene TRBJ2-1; TRBD2 aligns across 8 bases. V trimming: 2 bases; J trimming: 8 bases; junction bases outside the gene matches: 8. The CDR3 runs to 15 residues. CDR1 and CDR2 from the germline V gene are SGHVS and FQNEAQ. The CDR3 DNA reads TGTGCCAGCAGCTTACTTCGGGGGGGGGCGCATGAGCAGTTCTTC. Translation: CASSLLRGGAHEQFF.

This sequence joins TRBV6-1 and TRBJ1-1; 9 bases fit TRBD1. Germline CDR1 and CDR2: MNHNS and SASEGT. After removal of 8 bases from V and 1 base from J, the junction contained 8 bases not matched to a gene. This CDR3 region has 15 residues. CDR3 in DNA: TGTGCCAGCGGGGGGGACAGGGCACGGAACACTGAAGCTTTCTTT. This sequence encodes CASGGDRARNTEAFF.